One and the same sample provided the 9 T cell receptor beta chains below, sequenced in a study of response to subunit inactivated influenza vaccine. In TCRdb, the RT-PCR reads were re-called with MiXCR into one record per CDR3 protein. The sample includes about 540,000 distinct CDR3 sequences, roughly 25% of them seen just once. A further study also used this sample, focusing on T cells expressing NK-cell markers. That study reports: Researchers built TCR beta cDNA using 5'RACE template switching with UMIs.

The sample here was CD4+ T cells sorted from PBMCs, taken 11 to 12 days after vaccination. All receptors come from a middle-aged man who received an inactivated influenza vaccine.

The chain couples TRBV3-1 to TRBJ1-2; 10 bases agree with TRBD1. V was pared by 4 bases and J by 5 bases, with 4 bases of the junction left unmatched. CDR1 LGHDT and CDR2 YNNKEL come from the germline V gene (reference sequence). This CDR3 has 14 amino acids. CDR3 DNA sequence: TGTGCCAGCAGCCGCGGACAGGGGGAGTATGGCTACACCTTC. This sequence encodes CASSRGQGEYGYTF.

The chain recombines TRBV10-3 with TRBJ2-3; D gene unclear. The CDR3 has 13 residues. Trimming removed 6 bases at V and 2 bases at J, with 9 bases between. Germline V gives CDR1 ENHRY, CDR2 SYGVKD. CDR3: CAIRTDNTDTQYF. The CDR3 DNA sequence: TGTGCCATCAGGACTGATAACACAGATACGCAGTATTTT.

This clonotype occurred a few times. The rearrangement links TRBV24-1 to TRBJ2-1; 7 bases map to TRBD2. The germline V gene has CDR1 KGHDR and CDR2 SFDVKD. The CDR3 has 15 residues. With 4 bases clipped from V and 7 bases from J, the junction kept 9 bases outside the gene matches. DNA of the CDR3: TGTGCCACCAGTGAACTCAGCGGGGATGGGAATGAGCAGTTCTTC. It encodes CATSELSGDGNEQFF.

This clonotype occurred many times. At one of its ends the junction is not consistent with the germline gene, which may arise from a read error. V gene TRBV5-1 combines with J gene TRBJ1-5, with 8 bases that match TRBD1. The CDR3 covers 15 residues. Germline values: CDR1 SGHRS, CDR2 YFSETQ. CDR3 nucleotides: TGTGCCAGCAGTTTAGGGCAGGGGGCGGGTCAGCCCCAGCATTTT. Encoded protein: CASSLGQGAGQPQHF.

The chain employs TRBV7-3 and TRBJ1-1; TRBD1 might be the D (6 bases). Germline V lookup: CDR1 SGHTA, CDR2 FQGTGA. CDR3 length equals 18 residues. V dropped 5 bases and J dropped 0 bases, with 22 bases sitting between them. Written as DNA, the CDR3 is TGTGCCAGCAGCCAATACGTAGGGAGGGGGTCCCTGAACACTGAAGCTTTCTTT. Amino acids: CASSQYVGRGSLNTEAFF. The full variable domain, in which reference TRBV7-3 and TRBJ1-1 provide the parts outside the CDR3, is GAGVSQTPSNKVTEKGKYVELRCDPISGHTALYWYRQSLGQGPEFLIYFQGTGAADDSGLPNDRFFAVRPEGSVSTLKIQRTERGDSAVYLCASSQYVGRGSLNTEAFFGQGTRLTVV.

The chain is built from TRBV7-3 and TRBJ1-1; D not certain. The CDR3 has 14 amino acids. With 2 bases removed from V and 2 bases from J, the gap between germline ends came to 9 bases. Germline-derived CDR1 and CDR2 are SGHTA and FQGTGA. CDR3 sequence: CASSLLERNTEAFF. For the CDR3, the DNA is TGTGCCAGCAGCTTATTGGAGAGAAACACTGAAGCTTTCTTT.

The table lists this clonotype with a few counts. V is TRBV15 and J is TRBJ2-3; D call uncertain. CDR3 length: 13 amino acids. CDR1 LNHNV and CDR2 YYDKDF come from the germline V gene (reference sequence). Trimming removed 5 bases from V and 3 bases from J, with 9 bases in between. The DNA for the CDR3 is TGTGCCACCAGCTACCGAATGACAGATACGCAGTATTTT. Translating gives CATSYRMTDTQYF.

This clonotype was observed a few times. The chain uses TRBV5-1 and TRBJ2-1; unclear D gene. There are 13 residues in the CDR3. From germline, CDR1 is SGHRS and CDR2 YFSETQ. Trimming took 1 base from V and 7 from J, leaving 9 bases between them. The CDR3 reads CASSLTPQNEQFF. For the CDR3, the DNA is TGCGCCAGCAGCTTGACGCCCCAGAATGAGCAGTTCTTC.

The V call is TRBV7-8, the J call TRBJ2-7, with a weak D call TRBD2 (5 bases). Germline lookup yields CDR1 SGHVS and CDR2 FQNEAQ. Trimming pared 7 bases from V and 7 bases from J, leaving 26 bases between. The CDR3 loop spans 16 amino acids. The CDR3 DNA follows: TGTGCCAGCACGGGTAGCGATACAATACTCATACGAGAGCAGTACTTC. Translated: CASTGSDTILIREQYF.